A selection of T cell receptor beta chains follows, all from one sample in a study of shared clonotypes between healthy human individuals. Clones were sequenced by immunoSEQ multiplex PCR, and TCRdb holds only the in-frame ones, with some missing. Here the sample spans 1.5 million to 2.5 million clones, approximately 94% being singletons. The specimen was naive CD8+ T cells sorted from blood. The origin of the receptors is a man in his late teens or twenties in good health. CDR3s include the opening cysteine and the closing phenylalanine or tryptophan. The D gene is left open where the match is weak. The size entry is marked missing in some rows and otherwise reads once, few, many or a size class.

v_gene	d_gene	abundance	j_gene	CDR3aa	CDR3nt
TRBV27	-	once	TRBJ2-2	CASSTGVGGELFF	TGTGCCAGCAGTACCGGGGTCGGAGGGGAGCTGTTTTTT
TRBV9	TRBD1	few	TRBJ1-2	CASSATTGFDGYTF	TGTGCCAGCAGCGCAACGACAGGGTTCGATGGCTACACCTTC
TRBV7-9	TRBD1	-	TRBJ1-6	CASSHGQGENSPLHF	TGTGCCAGCAGCCACGGACAGGGGGAGAATTCACCCCTCCACTTT
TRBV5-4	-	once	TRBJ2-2	CASSAPRGFGGELFF	TGTGCCAGCAGCGCCCCCCGGGGGTTTGGCGGGGAGCTGTTTTTT
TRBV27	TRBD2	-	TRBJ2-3	CASSARLAGGPIDTQYF	TGTGCCAGCAGTGCTCGACTAGCGGGGGGGCCCATAGATACGCAGTATTTT
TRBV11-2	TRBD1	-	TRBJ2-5	CASSLRHTGVETQYF	TGTGCCAGCAGCTTACGACATACAGGGGTAGAGACCCAGTACTTC
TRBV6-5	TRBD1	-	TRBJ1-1	CASSTQGAVFEAFF	TGTGCCAGCAGTACCCAGGGGGCCGTCTTTGAAGCTTTCTTT
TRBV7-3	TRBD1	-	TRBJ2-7	CASSFDRGYEQYF	TGTGCCAGCAGCTTCGACAGGGGGTACGAGCAGTACTTC
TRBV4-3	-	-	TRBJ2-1	CASSLLLSGSYNEQFF	TGCGCCAGCAGCCTACTTCTTAGCGGTTCCTACAATGAGCAGTTCTTC
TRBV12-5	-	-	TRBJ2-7	CASASGPHSYEQYF	TGTGCTAGTGCCTCGGGACCTCACTCCTACGAGCAGTACTTC
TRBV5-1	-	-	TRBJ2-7	CASRPGADYEQYF	TGCGCCAGCAGACCGGGAGCGGACTACGAGCAGTACTTC
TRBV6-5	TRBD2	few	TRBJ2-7	CASSYGLAVYEQYF	TGTGCCAGCAGTTACGGGCTAGCGGTCTACGAGCAGTACTTC
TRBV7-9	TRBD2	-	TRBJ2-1	CASSTGTMKGAEQFF	TGTGCCAGCAGTACCGGGACTATGAAGGGCGCTGAGCAGTTCTTC
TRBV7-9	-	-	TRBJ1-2	CASSLGRLSYGYTF	TGTGCCAGCAGCTTGGGGAGACTCTCCTATGGCTACACCTTC
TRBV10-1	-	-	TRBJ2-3	CASSDHSSSTDTQYF	TGCGCCAGCAGCGATCACAGCTCTAGCACAGATACGCAGTATTTT
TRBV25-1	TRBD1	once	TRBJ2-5	CASSSKGPRTGGETQYF	TGTGCCAGCAGTTCCAAGGGCCCTCGGACAGGGGGGGAGACCCAGTACTTC
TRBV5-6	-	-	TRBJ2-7	CASSLGGGGIYEQYF	TGTGCCAGCAGCCTCGGTGGGGGAGGTATCTACGAGCAGTACTTC
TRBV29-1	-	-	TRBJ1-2	CSVEEGEQGQKGYGYTF	TGCAGCGTTGAAGAGGGAGAACAGGGTCAAAAGGGCTATGGCTACACCTTC
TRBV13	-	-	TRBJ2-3	CASSLRDTDTQYF	TGTGCCAGCAGCCTCAGGGACACAGATACGCAGTATTTT
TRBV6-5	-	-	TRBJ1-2	CASSPMGGRWGGYTF	TGTGCCAGCAGTCCTATGGGCGGACGGTGGGGTGGCTACACCTTC
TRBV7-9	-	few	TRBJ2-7	CASSLSYEQYF	TGTGCCAGCAGCCTCTCCTACGAGCAGTACTTC
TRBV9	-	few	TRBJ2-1	CASSGRRGTTNNEQFF	TGTGCCAGCAGCGGGAGGAGGGGGACTACCAACAATGAGCAGTTCTTC
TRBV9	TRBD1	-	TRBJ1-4	CASSLWGQINEKLFF	TGTGCCAGCAGTTTATGGGGACAGATTAATGAAAAACTGTTTTTT
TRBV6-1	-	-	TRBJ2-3	CASSEVQWGTDTQYF	TGTGCCAGCAGTGAAGTGCAATGGGGCACAGATACGCAGTATTTT
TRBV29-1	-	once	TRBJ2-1	CSVEDRIGGQFF	TGCAGCGTTGAAGATCGGATCGGGGGGCAGTTCTTC
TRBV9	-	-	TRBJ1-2	CASSVVSGLMVDGYTF	TGTGCCAGCAGCGTAGTCAGTGGGCTGATGGTAGATGGCTACACCTTC
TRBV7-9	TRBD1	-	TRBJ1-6	CASSLAGTVDSPLHF	TGTGCCAGCAGCTTAGCCGGGACAGTGGATTCACCCCTCCACTTT
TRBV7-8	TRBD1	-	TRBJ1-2	CASSYHRDSPDYGYTF	TGTGCCAGCAGCTACCACCGGGACAGCCCTGACTATGGCTACACCTTC
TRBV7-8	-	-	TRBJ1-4	CASSPRPLQGSHEKLFF	TGTGCCAGCAGCCCGCGTCCCCTCCAGGGCAGCCATGAAAAACTGTTTTTT
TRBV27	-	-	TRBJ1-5	CASRTIQGYNQPQHF	TGTGCCAGCAGGACAATTCAGGGGTACAATCAGCCCCAGCATTTT
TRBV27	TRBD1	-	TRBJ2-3	CASRNRGSADTQYF	TGTGCCAGCAGAAACAGGGGTAGCGCAGATACGCAGTATTTT